Listed below are T cell receptor beta chains from one sample, sequenced in a study of regulatory T cells in long-lasting Graves disease. TCRdb recomputed calls from the multiplex PCR reads with MiXCR, one row per CDR3 protein. The sample lists 600,000 to 800,000 distinct CDR3 sequences; about 32% were seen once. The material sequenced was peripheral blood mononuclear cells (PBMCs), taken when the disease was refractory, from a patient treated with antithyroid drugs. These receptors were taken from a female donor with Graves disease. Both conserved end residues are part of each CDR3. The order of the fields is J gene, clone size, V gene, D gene, CDR3 DNA, CDR3 protein. D genes are given only for firm matches. A clone size is listed for some rows: how often the clone was seen (once, few, many), or a class if it is expanded.

j_call: TRBJ1-4
clone_size: NA
v_call: TRBV7-9
d_call: NA
cdr3_nt: TGTGCCAGCAGCTTATCCCGGGAGGCAACTAATGAAAAACTGTTTTTT
cdr3_aa: CASSLSREATNEKLFF

j_call: TRBJ1-1
clone_size: few
v_call: TRBV5-1
d_call: NA
cdr3_nt: TGCGCCAGCAGCTTGCTAACAGTGGGGCGCAACACTGAAGCTTTCTTT
cdr3_aa: CASSLLTVGRNTEAFF

j_call: TRBJ1-2
clone_size: NA
v_call: TRBV27
d_call: TRBD1
cdr3_nt: TGTGCCAGCAGTACCCCCACAGGGGGAGAAGACTATGGCTACACCTTC
cdr3_aa: CASSTPTGGEDYGYTF

j_call: TRBJ1-1
clone_size: NA
v_call: TRBV6-1
d_call: TRBD1
cdr3_nt: TGTGCCAGCACCTTAGGACAGGGGAAACCTGAAGCTTTCTTT
cdr3_aa: CASTLGQGKPEAFF

j_call: TRBJ1-5
clone_size: NA
v_call: TRBV9
d_call: NA
cdr3_nt: TGTGCCAGCAGCGTAGCGGGGGCGCAGCCCCAGCATTTT
cdr3_aa: CASSVAGAQPQHF

j_call: TRBJ1-2
clone_size: NA
v_call: TRBV5-1
d_call: NA
cdr3_nt: TGCGCCAGCAGCTTGGGAGGGCTGAGGAATTGGGGCTACACCTTC
cdr3_aa: CASSLGGLRNWGYTF

j_call: TRBJ2-7
clone_size: NA
v_call: TRBV6-2/TRBV6-3
d_call: NA
cdr3_nt: TGTGCCAGCAGTGAAAGGGTTCGCTACGAGCAGTACTTC
cdr3_aa: CASSERVRYEQYF

j_call: TRBJ1-5
clone_size: few
v_call: TRBV6-1
d_call: TRBD1
cdr3_nt: TGTGCCAGCACGGCTACACAGGGGAACCAGCCCCAGCATTTT
cdr3_aa: CASTATQGNQPQHF

j_call: TRBJ1-1
clone_size: NA
v_call: TRBV13
d_call: NA
cdr3_nt: TGTGCCAGCAGCTTAGGTTTCTCGGGTGCGAACACTGAAGCTTTCTTT
cdr3_aa: CASSLGFSGANTEAFF

j_call: TRBJ2-1
clone_size: NA
v_call: TRBV12-3/TRBV12-4
d_call: TRBD2
cdr3_nt: TGTGCCAGCAGGGGACTAGCGGGCCGCAATGAGCAGTTCTTC
cdr3_aa: CASRGLAGRNEQFF

j_call: TRBJ2-7
clone_size: NA
v_call: TRBV5-1
d_call: TRBD1
cdr3_nt: TGCGCCAGCAGCTCCGGGACAGGGGGGCCCTACGAGCAGTACTTC
cdr3_aa: CASSSGTGGPYEQYF

j_call: TRBJ1-4
clone_size: NA
v_call: TRBV2
d_call: NA
cdr3_nt: TGTGCCAGCAGTAGACAGAGGGGAGAAAAACTGTTTTTT
cdr3_aa: CASSRQRGEKLFF

j_call: TRBJ2-7
clone_size: few
v_call: TRBV5-5
d_call: TRBD1
cdr3_nt: TGTGCCAGCAGCTCCCAGGGACAGGGGGTCTACGAGCAGTACTTC
cdr3_aa: CASSSQGQGVYEQYF

j_call: TRBJ1-4
clone_size: NA
v_call: TRBV12-3/TRBV12-4
d_call: NA
cdr3_nt: TGTGCCGCCCGGAGACAGCTTCTTAATGAAAAACTGTTTTTT
cdr3_aa: CAARRQLLNEKLFF

j_call: TRBJ1-6
clone_size: NA
v_call: TRBV15
d_call: NA
cdr3_nt: TGTGCCACCAGCAGAGATATCGCCCGAGGTTCACCCCTCCACTTT
cdr3_aa: CATSRDIARGSPLHF

j_call: TRBJ2-7
clone_size: NA
v_call: TRBV19
d_call: NA
cdr3_nt: TGTGCCAGTAGCTCGAGTGCGGCGTACGAGCAGTACTTC
cdr3_aa: CASSSSAAYEQYF

j_call: TRBJ2-5
clone_size: few
v_call: TRBV6-1
d_call: NA
cdr3_nt: TGTGCCAGCAGTGTGACAGAAGAGACCCAGTACTTC
cdr3_aa: CASSVTEETQYF

j_call: TRBJ1-2
clone_size: many
v_call: TRBV11-1
d_call: NA
cdr3_nt: TGTGCCAGCAGCTTAGTTGGCGGAGCTAACTATGGCTACACCTTC
cdr3_aa: CASSLVGGANYGYTF

j_call: TRBJ2-7
clone_size: many
v_call: TRBV6-1
d_call: NA
cdr3_nt: TGTGCCAGCACGGGTGGCGGTGAGCAGTACTTC
cdr3_aa: CASTGGGEQYF

j_call: TRBJ1-5
clone_size: NA
v_call: TRBV20-1
d_call: NA
cdr3_nt: TGCAGTGCCCCGTATCGGTCCGGGGGCAATCAGCCCCAGCATTTT
cdr3_aa: CSAPYRSGGNQPQHF

j_call: TRBJ1-1
clone_size: NA
v_call: TRBV20-1
d_call: NA
cdr3_nt: TGCAGTGCTATCGAAGTGATGAACACTGAAGCTTTCTTT
cdr3_aa: CSAIEVMNTEAFF

j_call: TRBJ1-1
clone_size: many
v_call: TRBV7-2
d_call: NA
cdr3_nt: TGTGCCAGCAGCTTATTTGATCCGCAAGACACTGAAGCTTTCTTT
cdr3_aa: CASSLFDPQDTEAFF

j_call: TRBJ1-1
clone_size: NA
v_call: TRBV20-1
d_call: NA
cdr3_nt: TGCAGTGCTAGAGATCGGATGGTTTCGAACACTGAAGCTTTCTTT
cdr3_aa: CSARDRMVSNTEAFF

j_call: TRBJ2-7
clone_size: NA
v_call: TRBV30
d_call: NA
cdr3_nt: TGTGCCTGGACGGGGGTATCCCACTACGAGCAGTACTTC
cdr3_aa: CAWTGVSHYEQYF

j_call: TRBJ2-2
clone_size: NA
v_call: TRBV7-9
d_call: NA
cdr3_nt: TGTGCCAGCAGCCCTGGATTTGAAAGAGTAGCCGGGGAGCTGTTTTTT
cdr3_aa: CASSPGFERVAGELFF

j_call: TRBJ1-4
clone_size: few
v_call: TRBV30
d_call: NA
cdr3_nt: TGTGCCTGGACCCCGGGGCCCAATGAAAAACTGTTTTTT
cdr3_aa: CAWTPGPNEKLFF

j_call: TRBJ1-1
clone_size: NA
v_call: TRBV19
d_call: NA
cdr3_nt: TGTGCCAGTAGTATAGTTTCAGGGAGGACCGCGTACACTGAAGCTTTCTTT
cdr3_aa: CASSIVSGRTAYTEAFF

j_call: TRBJ1-1
clone_size: NA
v_call: TRBV20-1
d_call: TRBD1
cdr3_nt: TGCAGTGCGGGGGGACAGGGCGTTAACACTGAAGCTTTCTTT
cdr3_aa: CSAGGQGVNTEAFF

j_call: TRBJ2-5
clone_size: NA
v_call: TRBV7-9
d_call: NA
cdr3_nt: TGTGCCAGCAGCCCCTTGTCGGGCTCGGAGACCCAGTACTTC
cdr3_aa: CASSPLSGSETQYF

j_call: TRBJ1-5
clone_size: NA
v_call: TRBV4-1
d_call: NA
cdr3_nt: TGCGCCAGCAGCCAAGGCCTGGGGACGGGGGGAGGTAGCAATCAGCCCCAGCATTTT
cdr3_aa: CASSQGLGTGGGSNQPQHF

j_call: TRBJ1-1
clone_size: NA
v_call: TRBV3-1
d_call: NA
cdr3_nt: TGTGCCAGCAGCCAAGGAAGGTCGTTGGCTTTCTTT
cdr3_aa: CASSQGRSLAFF

j_call: TRBJ1-6
clone_size: few
v_call: TRBV2
d_call: NA
cdr3_nt: TGTGCCAGCAGTGATTCCGGGGGGTCACCCCTCCACTTT
cdr3_aa: CASSDSGGSPLHF

j_call: TRBJ1-2
clone_size: few
v_call: TRBV9
d_call: NA
cdr3_nt: TGTGCCAGCAGCTCTACGACCGCTTGGTATGGCTACACCTTC
cdr3_aa: CASSSTTAWYGYTF

j_call: TRBJ1-2
clone_size: many
v_call: TRBV12-3/TRBV12-4
d_call: TRBD1
cdr3_nt: TGTGCCAGCAGTCAGCCACAGGGGAGGATTAACTATGGCTACACCTTC
cdr3_aa: CASSQPQGRINYGYTF

j_call: TRBJ1-1
clone_size: many
v_call: TRBV12-3/TRBV12-4
d_call: NA
cdr3_nt: TGTGCCAGCGGGGTCATGAACACTGAAGCTTTCTTT
cdr3_aa: CASGVMNTEAFF

j_call: TRBJ1-5
clone_size: few
v_call: TRBV6-1
d_call: TRBD1
cdr3_nt: TGTGCCAGCAGTCCACGACAGGGGAGGAATCAGCCCCGGCATTTT
cdr3_aa: CASSPRQGRNQPRHF

j_call: TRBJ1-1
clone_size: NA
v_call: TRBV18
d_call: NA
cdr3_nt: TGTGCCAGCGACGCCCAGGCCGGCGGCGCGCTCGTCTTT
cdr3_aa: CASDAQAGGALVF

j_call: TRBJ1-6
clone_size: few
v_call: TRBV10-3
d_call: NA
cdr3_nt: TGTGCCATCAGTGAGGGGCAGGGACATCACCCCCTCCACTTT
cdr3_aa: CAISEGQGHHPLHF

j_call: TRBJ1-1
clone_size: NA
v_call: TRBV19
d_call: NA
cdr3_nt: TGTGCCAGTAGTCCGGCCCCGACAGTGTCGGCTTTCTTT
cdr3_aa: CASSPAPTVSAFF

j_call: TRBJ1-1
clone_size: few
v_call: TRBV29-1
d_call: NA
cdr3_nt: TGCAGCGTTGAAGAGGGGACCACTGAAGCTTTCTTT
cdr3_aa: CSVEEGTTEAFF

j_call: TRBJ1-1
clone_size: once
v_call: TRBV29-1
d_call: TRBD1
cdr3_nt: TGCAGCGTTGATTTAGCAGGGGGCGGGACTGAAGCTTTCTTT
cdr3_aa: CSVDLAGGGTEAFF

j_call: TRBJ1-5
clone_size: NA
v_call: TRBV6-1
d_call: NA
cdr3_nt: TGTGCCAGCAGTGCCCGGGACGGAGGCAATCAGCCCCAGCATTTT
cdr3_aa: CASSARDGGNQPQHF

j_call: TRBJ1-1
clone_size: NA
v_call: TRBV7-9
d_call: NA
cdr3_nt: TGTGCCAGCAGCTTAGAGTGGTACACTGAAGCTTTCTTT
cdr3_aa: CASSLEWYTEAFF

j_call: TRBJ1-1
clone_size: NA
v_call: TRBV20-1
d_call: NA
cdr3_nt: TGCAGTGCTAGAGTTCCGGGCCTGAGAGCTGAAGCTTTCTTT
cdr3_aa: CSARVPGLRAEAFF

j_call: TRBJ1-2
clone_size: few
v_call: TRBV10-3
d_call: NA
cdr3_nt: TGTGCCATCAGTATAAAACAAGACTCCTTCTATGGCTACACCTTC
cdr3_aa: CAISIKQDSFYGYTF